This T cell receptor beta chain was profiled in a study of shared clonotypes between healthy human individuals. Clones were sequenced by immunoSEQ multiplex PCR, and TCRdb holds only the in-frame ones, with some missing. This table has 560,000 or so clones, roughly 96% appearing once. Naive CD8 cells lacked CD45RO and underwent positive selection for CCR7, leaving out terminally differentiated effector memory CD45RA+ cells. The sample was naive CD8+ T cells sorted from blood. The source is a woman aged 25 to 45 in good health.

The CDR3 is CASSGSPSGETQYF. Written as DNA, the CDR3 is TGCGCCAGCAGTGGTTCACCTAGCGGCGAGACCCAGTACTTC. V usage is TRBV10-2 and J usage is TRBJ2-5; 7 bases agree with TRBD2. The CDR3 is 14 amino acids. Germline-derived CDR1 and CDR2 are WSHSY and SAAADI. V gave up 4 bases and J gave up 5 bases; unmatched junction bases: 7.